These 30 T cell receptor beta chains were all obtained from the same sample, sequenced in a study of identical twins. One entry per CDR3 protein results from TCRdb running MiXCR on the 5' RACE reads. The profile shows roughly 1.6 million distinct CDR3 sequences, about 32% of them singletons. Sample: cord blood. The receptors stem from a newborn girl in good health.

This clonotype has more than one count but fewer than ten. The rearrangement links TRBV24-1 to TRBJ2-5, with 12 bases aligning to TRBD1. This CDR3 contains 16 residues. The germline gives CDR1 KGHDR, CDR2 SFDVKD. J was trimmed by 5 bases and V by 5 bases; bases with no gene match: 8. The CDR3 loop is CATSATGTGGGETQYF. CDR3 DNA sequence: TGTGCCACCAGTGCCACCGGGACAGGGGGCGGCGAGACCCAGTACTTC.

V and J are TRBV7-9 and TRBJ1-2; D uncertain. CDR3 length equals 13 residues. CDR1 SEHNR and CDR2 FQNEAQ come from the germline V gene (reference sequence). Trimming pared 8 bases from V and 0 bases from J, leaving 10 bases between. The CDR3 DNA reads as TGTGCCAGCCGCCCCACCACTAACTATGGCTACACCTTC. It yields the protein CASRPTTNYGYTF.

This clonotype was counted between two and nine times. V is TRBV5-1 and J is TRBJ2-3; D gene uncertain. This CDR3 comprises 14 residues. Germline loops: CDR1 SGHRS, CDR2 YFSETQ. The V and J ends lost 8 bases and 6 bases respectively, with 19 bases between them. The CDR3 here is CASRVQATADTQYF. DNA of the CDR3: TGCGCCAGTCGAGTCCAGGCAACGGCGGATACGCAGTATTTT.

The chain uses TRBV10-3 and TRBJ2-1; either TRBD1 or TRBD2 may fit D (5 bases each). The CDR3 is 12 amino acids. Trimming removed 0 bases at V and 13 bases at J, with 10 bases between. Germline V lookup: CDR1 ENHRY, CDR2 SYGVKD. For the CDR3, the DNA is TGTGCCATCAGTGAGTCGGGGGAGACCCAGTTCTTC. This sequence encodes CAISESGETQFF.

This clonotype was observed a handful of times. This chain links TRBV20-1 with TRBJ1-4; possible D gene TRBD1, 5 bases. Germline V gives CDR1 DFQATT, CDR2 SNEGSKA (reference sequence). CDR3 length: 14 amino acids. Trimming removed 2 bases at V and 3 bases at J, with 10 bases between. DNA of the CDR3: TGCAGTGCTAGACAGGGCGGGCCTAATGAAAAACTGTTTTTT. As protein: CSARQGGPNEKLFF.

This clonotype occurred a few times. J is TRBJ2-3 and V is TRBV27; 8 bases match TRBD2. The CDR3 is 14 residues long. The trim removed 3 bases at V and 7 bases at J, leaving 6 bases unmatched. The germline V gene has CDR1 MNHEY and CDR2 SMNVEV (reference sequence). Here the CDR3 reads CASSFGRAPYTQYF. The CDR3 DNA follows: TGTGCCAGCAGTTTCGGGAGGGCCCCGTATACGCAGTATTTT.

The CDR3 loop is CASSLTSKPSGYGYTF. Here the CDR3 DNA reads TGTGCCAGCAGCCTCACATCCAAGCCCTCGGGTTATGGCTACACCTTC. V usage is TRBV7-8 and J usage is TRBJ1-2, with no clear D. This CDR3 has 16 residues. V lost 5 bases and J lost 5, with 21 bases in between. Germline CDR1 and CDR2: SGHVS and FQNEAQ.

This clonotype was counted ten times or more. The rearrangement links TRBV10-3 to TRBJ2-7; no firm D call. This CDR3 has 13 residues. The V end lost 6 bases, the J end lost 3 bases, and 12 bases lay between the germline ends. The germline V gene has CDR1 ENHRY and CDR2 SYGVKD. The CDR3 DNA is TGTGCCATCAGCACCGACTGGCTCTACGAGCAGTACTTC. Protein product: CAISTDWLYEQYF.

This clonotype turned up a few times. The CDR3 sequence is CSARETITQYF. The CDR3, as DNA: TGCAGTGCTAGGGAAACCATTACGCAGTATTTT. The chain recombines TRBV20-1 with TRBJ2-3, with D unresolved. CDR3 length: 11 residues. Germline V gene lookup returns CDR1 DFQATT and CDR2 SNEGSKA (reference sequence). V shed 3 bases and J shed 8 bases, with 9 bases lying between them.

This clonotype was seen a few times. The chain employs TRBV12-3 or TRBV12-4 and TRBJ1-2, with 11 bases fitting TRBD1. The CDR3 contains 14 residues. J was trimmed by 8 bases and V by 5 bases; bases with no gene match: 7. The CDR3 coding sequence is TGTGCCAGCAGTCCCTTGGACAGGGGGCAGGGCTACACCTTC. Translated: CASSPLDRGQGYTF.

This clonotype has a handful of counts. The V gene is TRBV4-2, the J gene TRBJ2-1; D possibly corresponds to TRBD2 (6 bases). From germline, CDR1 is LGHNA and CDR2 YNFKEQ. The CDR3 loop spans 13 amino acids. V lost 0 bases and J lost 10, with 10 bases in between. CDR3 DNA sequence: TGTGCCAGCAGCCAAGATATGACTAGAGAGCAGTTCTTC. Residues: CASSQDMTREQFF.

This clonotype was seen only a few times. The chain employs TRBV20-1 and TRBJ1-6; 8 bases align to TRBD1. J gave up 0 bases and V 0 bases, and 4 bases lay outside the gene matches. Germline V gene sequence: CDR1 DFQATT, CDR2 SNEGSKA (reference sequence). The CDR3 contains 17 residues. Written as DNA, the CDR3 is TGCAGTGCTAGAGAGGCAGGGGGCAGCTCCTATAATTCACCCCTCCACTTT. The encoded protein is CSAREAGGSSYNSPLHF.

The genes are TRBV13 and TRBJ2-7; D gene unclear. Germline V lookup: CDR1 PRHDT, CDR2 FYEKMQ (reference sequence). The V and J ends lost 1 base and 10 bases respectively, with 26 bases between them. The CDR3 is 17 residues long. The CDR3 loop reads CASSLVKAGNLKNTQYF. In nucleotides, the CDR3 is TGTGCCAGCAGCTTAGTAAAGGCTGGGAACCTCAAAAACACTCAGTACTTC.

This clonotype has a single count. The junction shows a germline mismatch at one end, possibly a read error. The rearrangement links TRBV6-5 to TRBJ2-4; D is unclear. The CDR3 covers 15 residues. CDR1 and CDR2 from the germline V gene are MNHEY and SVGAGI. The CDR3 region is CASSYSPLAKNIQYF. The CDR3, as DNA: TGTGCCAGCAGCTACTCGCCCTTAGCCAAAAACATTCAGTACTTC.

V and J are TRBV30 and TRBJ1-2; D gene uncertain. With 8 bases removed from V and 8 bases from J, the gap between germline ends came to 12 bases. Germline V gene lookup returns CDR1 GTSNPN and CDR2 SVGIG (reference sequence). The CDR3 is 10 amino acids. CDR3 sequence: CARLSTGYTF. DNA for the CDR3: TGTGCCCGATTGTCGACCGGCTACACCTTC.

This clonotype was seen repeatedly, ten times or more. V and J are TRBV3-1 and TRBJ2-5; D unresolved. This CDR3 contains 16 residues. Trimming pared 1 base from V and 0 bases from J, leaving 12 bases between. Looked up from germline, CDR1 is LGHDT and CDR2 is YNNKEL (reference sequence). The CDR3 DNA sequence: TGTGCCAGCAGCCAAGCGAAGCCTACGTACCAAGAGACCCAGTACTTC. It specifies CASSQAKPTYQETQYF.

The chain carries TRBV6-6 and TRBJ2-7, with TRBD1 identical over 8 bases. J lost 0 bases, V lost 4 bases, and 2 bases had no gene match. CDR1 MNHNY and CDR2 SVGAGI come from the germline V gene (reference sequence). The CDR3 is 14 residues long. As DNA, the CDR3 is TGTGCCAGCAGTTCGGACAGGGTCTCCTACGAGCAGTACTTC. As protein: CASSSDRVSYEQYF.

This chain links TRBV20-1 with TRBJ1-1, with D perhaps matching TRBD1 (5 bases). Trimming stripped 3 bases from V and 3 bases from J, with 23 bases between. The CDR3 is made up of 17 amino acids. Germline CDR1 and CDR2: DFQATT and SNEGSKA (reference sequence). CDR3 in DNA: TGCAGTGCTAGGGTATTCGGGGGGTCCGCGGTGGACACTGAAGCTTTCTTT. This translates into CSARVFGGSAVDTEAFF.

This chain joins TRBV7-9 and TRBJ1-1; D not certain. Trimming took off 1 base at V and 0 bases at J, with 9 bases between the two ends. Germline assignment: CDR1 SEHNR and CDR2 FQNEAQ (reference sequence). CDR3 length: 15 amino acids. CDR3 protein: CASSLVKQVNTEAFF. CDR3 sequence (DNA): TGTGCCAGCAGCTTAGTGAAGCAGGTGAACACTGAAGCTTTCTTT.

This clonotype was counted only a few times. The genes are TRBV5-1 and TRBJ2-5; TRBD1 agrees at 7 bases. This CDR3 is built from 19 residues. The V gene's germline CDR1 is SGHRS and CDR2 YFSETQ. With 0 bases clipped from V and 4 bases from J, the junction kept 18 bases outside the gene matches. CDR3: CASSLGPRQGRIFGETQYF. Here the CDR3 DNA reads TGCGCCAGCAGCTTGGGTCCTAGACAGGGAAGGATATTCGGAGAGACCCAGTACTTC.

The genes are TRBV10-3 and TRBJ2-7, with TRBD1 identical over 9 bases. CDR1 is ENHRY, CDR2 SYGVKD, per germline. V trimming: 10 bases; J trimming: 3 bases; junction bases outside the gene matches: 10. The CDR3 totals 14 residues. The CDR3 bases are TGTGCCACCAGCGATGGGGGACAGGGCTACGAGCAGTACTTC. It translates to CATSDGGQGYEQYF.

The chain has TRBV5-6 and TRBJ2-7, with TRBD2 matching over 14 bases. V dropped 0 bases and J dropped 3; count of bases not matched to a gene: 5. Germline V gene data show CDR1 as SGHDT and CDR2 as YYEEEE. The length of the CDR3 is 17 residues. CDR3 amino acids: CASSLAGTSGSFYEQYF. Here the CDR3 DNA reads TGTGCCAGCAGCTTGGCCGGGACTAGCGGGAGTTTCTACGAGCAGTACTTC.

The J gene is TRBJ2-7, the V gene TRBV9; TRBD2 is a possible D gene (5 bases). V lost 1 base, J lost 7 bases, and 15 bases lay in between. Germline values: CDR1 SGDLS, CDR2 YYNGEE. This CDR3 has 14 residues. CDR3 bases: TGTGCCAGCAGCGTATTGGCGGGCTCGGATGAGCAGTACTTC. Translation: CASSVLAGSDEQYF.

The chain carries TRBV20-1 and TRBJ2-3; D perhaps matches TRBD2 (5 bases). The CDR3 runs to 16 residues. From germline, CDR1 is DFQATT and CDR2 SNEGSKA (reference sequence). Deletions cut 1 base from V and 5 bases from J, with 19 bases between. The CDR3 reads CSARGVDAGNLDTQYF. CDR3 in DNA: TGCAGTGCTAGAGGGGTCGATGCCGGGAACTTAGATACGCAGTATTTT.

Notes on this clonotype: Given a much more abundant clone one base away, this may be a read error. This chain uses TRBV20-1 with TRBJ2-3; 7 bases match TRBD2. CDR1 is DFQATT and CDR2 is SNEGSKA in the germline V gene (reference sequence). Trimming at V came to 3 bases and at J to 2 bases, leaving 5 bases not matched to a gene. The CDR3 runs 14 residues. CDR3 in amino acids: CSARASGLTDTQYF. CDR3 bases: TGCAGTGCTAGGGCTAGCGGACTCACAGATACGCAGTATTTT.

In this sample, this clonotype turned up a few times. The CDR3 reads CASSLNRISSYNSPLHF. DNA for the CDR3: TGTGCCAGCAGCTTGAACAGGATCAGCTCCTATAATTCACCCCTCCACTTT. The chain links TRBV7-2 to TRBJ1-6; a weak D match, TRBD1 (5 bases). CDR1 is SGHTA, CDR2 FQGNSA, per germline. V lost 3 bases to trimming and J lost 0 bases, with 12 bases between them. This CDR3 is built from 17 residues. Looking up the rest from reference TRBV7-2 and TRBJ1-6 gives the full variable domain: GAGVSQSPSNKVTEKGKDVELRCDPISGHTALYWYRQSLGQGLEFLIYFQGNSAPDKSGLPSDRFSAERTGGSVSTLTIQRTQQEDSAVYLCASSLNRISSYNSPLHFGNGTRLTVT.

In its sample, this clonotype was seen a few times. The genes are TRBV25-1 and TRBJ2-7, with D perhaps TRBD2 (5 bases). Trimming stripped 3 bases from V and 7 bases from J, with 19 bases between. This CDR3 contains 15 residues. Germline assignment: CDR1 MGHDK and CDR2 SYGVNS. The CDR3 here is CASSDRREKYNEQYF. CDR3 nucleotide sequence: TGTGCCAGCAGTGATCGACGGGAAAAATACAATGAGCAGTACTTC.

This clonotype has at least ten counts. This chain joins TRBV25-1 and TRBJ2-5, with D uncertain. V was clipped by 4 bases and J by 6 bases, with 9 bases between them. Germline V gives CDR1 MGHDK, CDR2 SYGVNS. The CDR3 covers 12 residues. The CDR3 sequence is CASSGSLQTQYF. CDR3 sequence (DNA): TGTGCCAGCAGTGGCTCTCTACAGACCCAGTACTTC.

This chain connects TRBV28 to TRBJ1-1; D remains unclear. This CDR3 contains 14 residues. CDR1 MDHEN and CDR2 SYDVKM come from the germline V gene. Deletions cut 6 bases from V and 0 bases from J, with 11 bases between. The CDR3 reads CASRPVPLNTEAFF. The CDR3 nucleotides read TGTGCCAGCAGGCCCGTCCCGCTGAACACTGAAGCTTTCTTT.

V is TRBV20-1 and J is TRBJ1-3; no definite D call. In germline, CDR1 is DFQATT, CDR2 SNEGSKA (reference sequence). With 4 bases removed from V and 2 bases from J, the gap between germline ends came to 12 bases. This CDR3 is built from 14 residues. In DNA, the CDR3 is TGCAGTGCTACAGTTCCCGTAACTGGAAACACCATATATTTT. Translating gives CSATVPVTGNTIYF.